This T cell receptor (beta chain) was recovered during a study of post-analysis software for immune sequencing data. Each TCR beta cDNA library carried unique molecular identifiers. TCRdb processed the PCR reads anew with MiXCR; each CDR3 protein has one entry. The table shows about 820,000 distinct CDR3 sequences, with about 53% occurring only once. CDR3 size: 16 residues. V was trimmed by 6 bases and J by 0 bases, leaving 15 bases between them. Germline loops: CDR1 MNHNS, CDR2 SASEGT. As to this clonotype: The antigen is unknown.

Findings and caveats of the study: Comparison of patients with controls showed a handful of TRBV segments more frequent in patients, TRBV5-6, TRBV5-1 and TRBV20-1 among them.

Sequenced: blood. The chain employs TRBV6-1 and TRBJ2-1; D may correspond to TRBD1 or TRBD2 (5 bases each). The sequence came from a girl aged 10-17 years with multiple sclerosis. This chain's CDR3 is CASRKVSGSSYNEQFF. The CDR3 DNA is TGTGCCAGCAGGAAGGTTTCAGGGAGCTCCTACAATGAGCAGTTCTTC.